This is a list of T cell receptor beta chains from one sample in a study of T cell repertoires in cytomegalovirus infection. TCRdb used MiXCR to reprocess the reads, holding one entry per CDR3 protein. The repertoire holds 150,000 or so distinct CDR3 sequences, with roughly 17% as singletons. Sequences were obtained from CD8+ T cells from PBMCs. These receptors were obtained from a human donor in good health (CMV status not recorded). Some clones in this sample may be carry-over from other donors' samples. CDR3s include the opening cysteine and the closing phenylalanine or tryptophan. Fields, in order: CDR3 DNA, CDR3 protein, V gene, J gene, D gene, clone size. The D gene is left open where the match is weak. A clone size is listed for some rows: how often the clone was seen (once, few, many), or a class if it is expanded.

CDR3 DNA: TGTGCCAGCAGCTTCCGTCCTAGCGGGAGTGGGACCGGGGAGCTGTTTTTT
CDR3 protein: CASSFRPSGSGTGELFF
V gene: TRBV11-2
J gene: TRBJ2-2
D gene: TRBD2
clone size: few

CDR3 DNA: TGCGCCAGCAGCCCCAGGAGCGGGAGTTCGGATACGCAGTATTTT
CDR3 protein: CASSPRSGSSDTQYF
V gene: TRBV4-3
J gene: TRBJ2-3
D gene: TRBD2
clone size: .

CDR3 DNA: TGTGCCAGCACTTTGGGACAGGGTACCTACGAGCAGTACTTC
CDR3 protein: CASTLGQGTYEQYF
V gene: TRBV6-2/TRBV6-3
J gene: TRBJ2-7
D gene: TRBD1
clone size: .

CDR3 DNA: TGCAGCGTTGACTGGCGACAGGGATCGAAGACCCAGTACTTC
CDR3 protein: CSVDWRQGSKTQYF
V gene: TRBV29-1
J gene: TRBJ2-5
D gene: TRBD1
clone size: .

CDR3 DNA: TGCGCCAGCAGCTTCGCGGGAGGGAATGAGCAGTTCTTC
CDR3 protein: CASSFAGGNEQFF
V gene: TRBV5-1
J gene: TRBJ2-1
D gene: TRBD2
clone size: few

CDR3 DNA: TGTGCCAGCAGTTACTGGACAGGGCTGGACGAGCAGTACTTC
CDR3 protein: CASSYWTGLDEQYF
V gene: TRBV6-2/TRBV6-3
J gene: TRBJ2-7
D gene: TRBD1
clone size: few

CDR3 DNA: TGTGCCACCAGCAGTAACAGGGGGGATCACGAGCAGTACTTC
CDR3 protein: CATSSNRGDHEQYF
V gene: TRBV15
J gene: TRBJ2-7
D gene: TRBD1
clone size: .

CDR3 DNA: TGTGCCAGCATGAGGGGACCGGACAGGGGAACCGGGGAGCTGTTTTTT
CDR3 protein: CASMRGPDRGTGELFF
V gene: TRBV6-2/TRBV6-3
J gene: TRBJ2-2
D gene: TRBD1
clone size: .

CDR3 DNA: TGTGCCAGCAGTAGTAGGACTAGTGGGAGCTATGAGCAGTTCTTC
CDR3 protein: CASSSRTSGSYEQFF
V gene: TRBV7-4
J gene: TRBJ2-1
D gene: TRBD2
clone size: .

CDR3 DNA: TGCAGCGTTGGACGAGAGTACGAGCAGTACTTC
CDR3 protein: CSVGREYEQYF
V gene: TRBV29-1
J gene: TRBJ2-7
D gene: .
clone size: few

CDR3 DNA: TGTGCCAGCAGTTTGGCAGATACGCAGTATTTT
CDR3 protein: CASSLADTQYF
V gene: TRBV12-3/TRBV12-4
J gene: TRBJ2-3
D gene: .
clone size: few

CDR3 DNA: TGTGCCACCGAGCCCGGACAGTACAATGAGCAGTTCTTC
CDR3 protein: CATEPGQYNEQFF
V gene: TRBV25-1
J gene: TRBJ2-1
D gene: .
clone size: .